These T cell receptor beta chains were read from a single sample in a study of T-cell memory formation after mild COVID-19. TCRdb redid the calling of the 5' RACE reads with MiXCR, one entry per CDR3 protein. The sample has approximately 300,000 distinct CDR3 sequences, approximately 8% seen once. The sequencing sample was made of PBMCs or a T cell subset sorted from them (not recorded which). The receptors derive from a man aged 18-30 years who had mild COVID-19 (a few samples of this study predate the infection). Cell type and time point are not known. Each CDR3 is given with its conserved first and last residue. A D gene is named only where the DNA matches it firmly. Only part of the rows carry a size: once, few, many, or a class if the clone is expanded.

>TRBV19|.|few|TRBJ2-1
CASTEGGYSYNEQFF
TGTGCCAGTACCGAAGGCGGCTACTCCTACAATGAGCAGTTCTTC
>TRBV6-5|TRBD1|few|TRBJ1-3
CASSYSTGSGNTIYF
TGTGCCAGCAGTTATTCGACAGGGTCTGGAAACACCATATATTTT
>TRBV6-5|.|.|TRBJ1-1
CASSWVKTAPGEAFF
TGTGCCAGCAGTTGGGTCAAGACAGCCCCGGGGGAAGCTTTCTTT
>TRBV24-1|.|few|TRBJ1-5
CATSDFSESGNQPQHF
TGTGCCACCAGTGATTTCAGTGAGAGCGGCAATCAGCCCCAGCATTTT
>TRBV12-3/TRBV12-4|.|few|TRBJ1-3
CASSEWSGNTIYF
TGTGCCAGCAGTGAGTGGTCTGGAAACACCATATATTTT
>TRBV12-3/TRBV12-4|.|.|TRBJ2-7
CASSWGSANEQYF
TGTGCCAGCAGTTGGGGCAGCGCCAACGAGCAGTACTTC
>TRBV7-9|TRBD1|many|TRBJ1-1
CASSSPRTGLDTEAFF
TGTGCCAGCAGCTCACCGCGGACAGGGCTCGACACTGAAGCTTTCTTT
>TRBV7-2|.|few|TRBJ1-3
CASSLMAYSGNTIYF
TGTGCCAGCAGCTTAATGGCTTACTCTGGAAACACCATATATTTT
>TRBV7-9|.|.|TRBJ1-1
CASSYGPGRRMNTEAFF
TGTGCCAGCAGTTATGGGCCGGGACGGCGCATGAACACTGAAGCTTTCTTT
>TRBV7-3|.|many|TRBJ2-1
CASSSDCNLTYNEQFF
TGTGCCAGCAGCTCAGACTGTAATTTAACCTACAATGAGCAGTTCTTC
>TRBV29-1|.|.|TRBJ1-2
CSVRGTYGYTF
TGCAGCGTCAGGGGTACCTATGGCTACACCTTC
>TRBV6-5|.|.|TRBJ1-2
CASSYGTHAGGYTF
TGTGCCAGCAGTTACGGGACCCACGCGGGGGGCTACACCTTC
>TRBV7-9|.|few|TRBJ2-3
CASSLFGGTTDTQYF
TGTGCCAGCAGCTTATTCGGTGGAACCACAGATACGCAGTATTTT
>TRBV5-1|TRBD1|.|TRBJ2-5
CASSPRGPETQYF
TGCGCCAGCAGCCCCAGGGGGCCGGAGACCCAGTACTTC
>TRBV20-1|TRBD1|few|TRBJ2-3
CSASPRAGGSTDTQYF
TGCAGTGCTAGTCCTCGGGCAGGGGGATCTACAGATACGCAGTATTTT
>TRBV11-2|.|.|TRBJ2-5
CASSLLPGETQYF
TGTGCCAGCAGCCTCCTCCCTGGCGAGACCCAGTACTTC
>TRBV18|TRBD1|.|TRBJ1-4
CASSPPEEQGGEKLFF
TGTGCCAGCTCACCACCGGAGGAACAGGGGGGTGAAAAACTGTTTTTT
>TRBV7-8|TRBD1|many|TRBJ2-7
CASSPGTGAYEQYF
TGTGCCAGCAGCCCCGGGACAGGGGCCTACGAGCAGTACTTC
>TRBV12-3/TRBV12-4|TRBD1|.|TRBJ2-5
CASSFLGQTQETQYF
TGTGCCAGCAGTTTTCTGGGACAGACGCAAGAGACCCAGTACTTC
>TRBV6-1|.|few|TRBJ1-3
CASSAQGYGNTIYF
TGTGCCAGCAGTGCACAGGGATATGGAAACACCATATATTTT
>TRBV7-8|TRBD2|few|TRBJ2-5
CASSPGTSGGPYF
TGTGCCAGCAGCCCTGGGACTAGCGGGGGGCCATACTTC
>TRBV12-3/TRBV12-4|.|few|TRBJ2-1
CASSFVAVNEQFF
TGTGCCAGCAGTTTTGTGGCCGTAAATGAGCAGTTCTTC
>TRBV5-1|.|.|TRBJ1-5
CASSLEGGNNQPQHF
TGCGCCAGCAGCTTGGAAGGGGGTAACAATCAGCCCCAGCATTTT
>TRBV2|TRBD2|.|TRBJ2-3
CAREIAGGVDTQYF
TGTGCCAGAGAAATAGCGGGGGGTGTAGATACGCAGTATTTT
>TRBV7-3|.|.|TRBJ2-1
CASSPGARGPRAYNEQFF
TGTGCCAGCAGCCCCGGGGCCAGGGGCCCCAGGGCCTACAATGAGCAGTTCTTC
>TRBV7-9|TRBD1|few|TRBJ1-1
CASSRVSGGEAFF
TGTGCCAGCAGCCGCGTTTCAGGGGGTGAAGCTTTCTTT
>TRBV7-2|.|few|TRBJ1-6
CASSWNSLGLHF
TGTGCCAGCAGCTGGAATTCTTTAGGACTCCACTTT
>TRBV20-1|.|.|TRBJ1-4
CSAIPSDRVTNEKLFF
TGCAGTGCTATCCCCTCTGACCGAGTAACTAATGAAAAACTGTTTTTT
>TRBV5-8|.|few|TRBJ2-3
CASSLPGEENTQYF
TGTGCCAGCAGCTTGCCCGGGGAGGAAAATACGCAGTATTTT
>TRBV3-1|.|few|TRBJ2-1
CASSHDSYEQFF
TGTGCCAGCAGCCACGACTCTTACGAGCAGTTCTTC
>TRBV7-2|.|few|TRBJ2-5
CASSRTLLETQYF
TGTGCCAGCAGTCGGACGCTATTGGAGACCCAGTACTTC
>TRBV10-3|.|many|TRBJ2-4
CATRDAREAKNIQYF
TGTGCCACCAGGGACGCTCGCGAGGCCAAAAACATTCAGTACTTC
>TRBV10-2|TRBD1|few|TRBJ2-5
CASTRQGAGETQYF
TGCGCCAGCACCCGACAGGGGGCTGGGGAGACCCAGTACTTC
>TRBV29-1|TRBD1|.|TRBJ2-3
CSGETGVSTDTQYF
TGCAGCGGAGAGACAGGGGTGAGCACAGATACGCAGTATTTT
>TRBV4-1|.|few|TRBJ2-5
CASSKAFVRTLQETQYF
TGCGCCAGCAGCAAAGCTTTTGTCCGGACACTCCAAGAGACCCAGTACTTC
>TRBV5-1|.|.|TRBJ2-2
CASSLGIRTGELFF
TGCGCCAGCAGCTTGGGGATTCGTACCGGGGAGCTGTTTTTT
>TRBV14|TRBD2|many|TRBJ2-3
CASSQAPHWTSGTDTQYF
TGTGCCAGCAGCCAGGCTCCGCACTGGACTAGCGGCACAGATACGCAGTATTTT